One and the same sample provided the 27 T cell receptor beta chains below, sequenced in a study of blood T cell repertoires in COVID-19. Only in-frame clones appear in the TCRdb table, and some are missing; sequencing was by immunoSEQ multiplex PCR. The sample records approximately 90,000 clones, about nine tenths being singletons. Sequencing was done on a sample of peripheral blood. The receptors originated from a man aged 55 to 70 with acute or convalescent COVID-19.

This clone was counted between two and nine times. The chain employs TRBV5-1 and TRBJ2-5, with TRBD2 matching over 11 bases. CDR1 and CDR2 (germline): SGHRS, YFSETQ. The CDR3 consists of 17 residues. The V segment lost 4 bases and the J segment 5 bases; nucleotides outside the gene matches: 13. CDR3 nucleotide sequence: TGCGCCAGCAGCCAGCGATTAGCGGGGGGGCGCGTCGAGACCCAGTACTTC. This codes for CASSQRLAGGRVETQYF.

In its sample, this clone was seen once. This sequence joins TRBV3-1 (or the pseudogene TRBV3-2) and TRBJ1-5; D remains ambiguous. Trimming pared 2 bases from V and 0 bases from J, leaving 5 bases between. Germline CDR1 is LGHDT and CDR2 is YNNKEL (reference sequence). This CDR3 comprises 14 residues. For the CDR3, the DNA is TGTGCCAGCAGCCAATCGGGTAGCAATCAGCCCCAGCATTTT. It encodes CASSQSGSNQPQHF.

This chain links TRBV5-1 with TRBJ2-5; TRBD1 agrees at 12 bases. The CDR3 consists of 15 residues. The germline V gene encodes CDR1 SGHRS and CDR2 YFSETQ. Trimming at V came to 2 bases and at J to 5 bases, leaving 4 bases not matched to a gene. The CDR3: CASSLGTGGSETQYF. CDR3 in DNA: TGCGCCAGCAGCTTAGGGACAGGGGGCAGCGAGACCCAGTACTTC.

V is TRBV6-4 and J is TRBJ2-1; 14 bases fit TRBD2. CDR1 MRHNA and CDR2 SNTAGT come from the germline V gene. V dropped 5 bases and J dropped 9; count of bases not matched to a gene: 6. The CDR3 spans 15 residues. The CDR3 bases are TGTGCCAGCAGTACCGGACTAGCGGGGGGCAGTGAGCAGTTCTTC. Translation: CASSTGLAGGSEQFF.

The chain joins TRBV2 to TRBJ2-1; a weak D match, TRBD2 (7 bases). The V gene's germline CDR1 is SNHLY and CDR2 FYNNEI. V was cut by 1 base and J by 6 bases, with 10 bases left in between. The CDR3 length is 14 residues. CDR3 nucleotides: TGTGCCAGCAGTGAAGAAGGGGGGGGCAATGAGCAGTTCTTC. Protein product: CASSEEGGGNEQFF.

This chain links TRBV9 with TRBJ2-3; 8 nucleotides align to TRBD1. The V gene's germline CDR1 is SGDLS and CDR2 YYNGEE. The J segment lost 4 bases and the V segment lost 1 base, leaving 5 bases of the junction unmatched. The CDR3 is 15 residues long. The CDR3 is CASSVRDRSADTQYF. The DNA of the CDR3 is TGTGCCAGCAGCGTAAGGGACAGGTCTGCAGATACGCAGTATTTT.

The gene calls are TRBV30 and TRBJ2-3; no definite D call. The germline V and J ends were trimmed by 4 bases and 4 bases, with 12 bases remaining between them. Germline V gene sequence: CDR1 GTSNPN, CDR2 SVGIG (reference sequence). CDR3 length equals 13 residues. The CDR3 DNA is TGTGCCTGGATGGAGTCCTCTCCAGATACGCAGTATTTT. Its translation: CAWMESSPDTQYF.

A note on this clone: This CDR3 is also generated by other DNA sequences in the sample. The V call is TRBV11-1, the J call TRBJ1-1; 8 bases are a match to TRBD1. The V segment lost 1 base and the J segment 4 bases; nucleotides outside the gene matches: 2. The CDR3 has 14 amino acids. The germline CDR1 and CDR2 sequences are SGHAT and FQDESV (reference sequence). The CDR3 spells CASSLGQGATEAFF. CDR3 nucleotide sequence: TGTGCCAGCAGCTTAGGGCAGGGGGCCACTGAAGCTTTCTTT. Supplemented by reference TRBV11-1 and TRBJ1-1, the full variable domain reads EAEVAQSPRYKITEKSQAVAFWCDPISGHATLYWYRQILGQGPELLVQFQDESVVDDSQLPKDRFSAERLKGVDSTLKIQPAELGDSAMYLCASSLGQGATEAFFGQGTRLTVV.

This chain joins TRBV30 and TRBJ2-7; 8 bases fit TRBD1. CDR3 size: 15 residues. From germline, CDR1 is GTSNPN and CDR2 SVGIG (reference sequence). Trimming took 2 bases from V and 0 from J; bases not matched to a gene: 6. The CDR3 DNA follows: TGTGCCTGGAGTCCGAGGACAGGGAGCTCCTACGAGCAGTACTTC. It translates to CAWSPRTGSSYEQYF.

This chain uses TRBV9 with TRBJ1-1; 11 bases line up with TRBD1. Trimming removed 1 base from V and 6 bases from J; junction bases left unmatched: 5. CDR3 length: 15 residues. Germline V gene lookup returns CDR1 SGDLS and CDR2 YYNGEE. Written as DNA, the CDR3 is TGTGCCAGCAGCGTATATGGGACAGGGGGGTCTGAAGCTTTCTTT. Encoded protein: CASSVYGTGGSEAFF.

The J gene is TRBJ1-6, the V gene TRBV27; D is possibly TRBD1 (5 bases). Trimming removed 6 bases from V and 9 bases from J, with 18 bases in between. The germline V gene has CDR1 MNHEY and CDR2 SMNVEV (reference sequence). This CDR3 comprises 15 residues. Here the CDR3 DNA reads TGTGCCAGCAGGACACAGGACCCGATAAGTTCACCCCTCCACTTT. Translation gives CASRTQDPISSPLHF.

The chain couples TRBV6-5 to TRBJ2-2; 8 bases line up with TRBD1. CDR3 length equals 15 residues. Germline CDR1 reads MNHEY; CDR2 reads SVGAGI. The V gene end was trimmed by 8 bases and the J gene end by 0 bases; junction bases not matched to a gene: 5. The CDR3: CASPRQGPNTGELFF. The CDR3 nucleotides are TGTGCCAGCCCGAGACAGGGGCCGAACACCGGGGAGCTGTTTTTT.

V usage is TRBV5-6 and J usage is TRBJ1-2; a possible D gene is TRBD1 (6 bases). CDR1 and CDR2 from the germline V gene are SGHDT and YYEEEE. Trimming cost V 6 bases and J 8 bases, with 23 bases left between them. The CDR3 runs to 15 residues. CDR3 protein: CASTELKRGAYGYTF. The CDR3 region has the DNA TGTGCCAGCACGGAACTTAAACGGGGGGCGTACGGCTACACCTTC. The full variable domain, rest sourced from reference TRBV5-6 and TRBJ1-2, is DAGVTQSPTHLIKTRGQQVTLRCSPKSGHDTVSWYQQALGQGPQFIFQYYEEEERQRGNFPDRFSGHQFPNYSSELNVNALLLGDSALYLCASTELKRGAYGYTFGSGTRLTVV.

The chain uses TRBV7-2 and TRBJ2-7; D remains ambiguous. Germline V gene data show CDR1 as SGHTA and CDR2 as FQGNSA. Trimming shortened V by 4 bases and J by 4 bases, and 8 bases separated the two germline ends. CDR3 length: 12 residues. The CDR3 DNA follows: TGTGCCAGCAGCTCAACTAATTACGAGCAGTACGTC. Protein: CASSSTNYEQYV.

The rearrangement links TRBV5-4 to TRBJ1-2; the D is unclear. This CDR3 has 13 amino acids. The germline CDR1 and CDR2 sequences are SGHNT and YYREEE (reference sequence). V was cut by 4 bases and J by 1 base, with 8 bases left in between. CDR3 region: CASSHPNNYGYTF. Here the CDR3 DNA reads TGTGCCAGCAGCCATCCAAATAACTATGGCTACACCTTC.

The chain has TRBV5-4 and TRBJ2-7, with TRBD1 matching over 9 bases. Losses at the gene ends were 3 bases for V and 6 bases for J; bases not matched to a gene: 10. CDR1 and CDR2 from the germline V gene are SGHNT and YYREEE (reference sequence). The CDR3 is made up of 15 amino acids. CDR3 nucleotide sequence: TGTGCCAGCAGCTCCCCGGGACAGGGTTTGGGCGAGCAGTACTTC. Its translation: CASSSPGQGLGEQYF.

V is TRBV3-1 (or the pseudogene TRBV3-2) and J is TRBJ1-1, with TRBD1 identical over 8 bases. The germline V gene encodes CDR1 LGHDT and CDR2 YNNKEL (reference sequence). V shed 6 bases and J 3 bases; nucleotides not matched to a gene: 12. The CDR3 covers 16 residues. CDR3 amino acids: CASSSIGQGIDTEAFF. The CDR3 region has the DNA TGTGCCAGCAGTTCTATTGGACAGGGAATAGACACTGAAGCTTTCTTT.

V and J are TRBV30 and TRBJ1-5; possibly TRBD1 for D (5 bases). The germline V gene encodes CDR1 GTSNPN and CDR2 SVGIG (reference sequence). Trimming pared 0 bases from V and 8 bases from J, leaving 11 bases between. This CDR3 contains 13 residues. This chain's CDR3 is CAWSVPPGKPQHF. The CDR3 DNA reads as TGTGCCTGGAGTGTACCCCCAGGGAAGCCCCAGCATTTT.

J is TRBJ2-3 and V is TRBV5-1, with TRBD2 matching over 8 bases. CDR3 length: 16 amino acids. Losses at the gene ends were 4 bases for V and 8 bases for J; bases not matched to a gene: 15. CDR1 is SGHRS and CDR2 is YFSETQ in the germline V gene. CDR3 amino acids: CASSPSARGAPGTQYF. The DNA for the CDR3 is TGCGCCAGCAGCCCCTCGGCGCGGGGGGCCCCAGGTACGCAGTATTTT.

The chain joins TRBV18 to TRBJ1-2, with 8 bases identical to TRBD1. This CDR3 is built from 13 residues. V was clipped by 3 bases and J by 8 bases; unmatched bases: 5. In germline, CDR1 is KGHSH, CDR2 LQKENI. This CDR3 reads CASSPGTGGGYTF. As DNA, the CDR3 is TGTGCCAGCTCACCCGGGACAGGAGGAGGCTACACCTTC.

This clone came up once. The chain carries TRBV5-1 and TRBJ2-4; weak D call: TRBD1 (5 bases). V lost 5 bases and J lost 0, with 9 bases in between. The length of the CDR3 is 14 residues. Germline CDR1 and CDR2: SGHRS and YFSETQ. Here the CDR3 reads CASRTDLAKNIQYF. In nucleotides, the CDR3 is TGCGCCAGCAGGACAGATCTAGCCAAAAACATTCAGTACTTC.

The V and J genes are TRBV6-6 and TRBJ2-7; possible D gene TRBD1, 6 bases. The germline CDR1 and CDR2 sequences are MNHNY and SVGAGI (reference sequence). The CDR3 length is 13 residues. V shed 2 bases and J shed 3 bases, with 8 bases lying between them. CDR3 bases: TGTGCCAGCAGTTACGAGGACAGCTACGAGCAGTACTTC. Residues: CASSYEDSYEQYF.

The sample holds one count of this clone. This chain connects TRBV7-9 to TRBJ1-2; 8 bases line up with TRBD1. The CDR3 length is 15 residues. With 5 bases clipped from V and 8 bases from J, the junction kept 13 bases outside the gene matches. CDR1 and CDR2 from the germline V gene are SEHNR and FQNEAQ (reference sequence). CDR3 bases: TGTGCCAGCAGCCTCACACAGGGGGGGTCTCACGGCTACACCTTC. As protein: CASSLTQGGSHGYTF.

The J gene is TRBJ1-4, the V gene TRBV18; no definite D call. The germline V and J ends were trimmed by 2 bases and 1 base, with 11 bases remaining between them. The CDR3 length is 16 residues. The germline CDR1 and CDR2 sequences are KGHSH and LQKENI. Written as DNA, the CDR3 is TGTGCCAGCTCACCAATAGGCGGACTAACTAATGAAAAACTGTTTTTT. Its translation is CASSPIGGLTNEKLFF. The whole variable domain, filled in from reference TRBV18 and TRBJ1-4, reads NAGVMQNPRHLVRRRGQEARLRCSPMKGHSHVYWYRQLPEEGLKFMVYLQKENIIDESGMPKERFSAEFPKEGPSILRIQQVVRGDSAAYFCASSPIGGLTNEKLFFGSGTQLSVL.

CDR3 residues: CASSEGPRGEQYV. In DNA form, the CDR3 reads TGTGCCAGCAGTGAAGGGCCTCGGGGGGAGCAGTACGTC. The chain couples TRBV6-1 to TRBJ2-7; possibly TRBD2 for D (6 bases). Germline V lookup: CDR1 MNHNS, CDR2 SASEGT. This CDR3 comprises 13 residues. With 1 base removed from V and 7 bases from J, the gap between germline ends came to 11 bases.

This clone was recorded at least ten times. This chain uses TRBV12-3 or TRBV12-4 with TRBJ1-1; D remains unclear. The V and J ends lost 6 bases and 10 bases respectively, with 18 bases between them. The length of the CDR3 is 13 residues. CDR3 coding DNA: TGTGCCAGCAGCTTGACACCTCTCGGAGGAGCTTTCTTT. Amino acid sequence: CASSLTPLGGAFF.

The chain carries TRBV6-6 and TRBJ2-3; D unresolved. Germline CDR1 reads MNHNY; CDR2 reads SVGAGI (reference sequence). The CDR3 is 15 amino acids. The germline V and J ends were trimmed by 0 bases and 1 base, with 8 bases remaining between them. The chain's CDR3 is CASSYSAGGTDTQYF. The CDR3 DNA is TGTGCCAGCAGTTACTCCGCAGGCGGCACAGATACGCAGTATTTT.